This T cell receptor (beta chain) is from a study of CD8 T cells in Susac syndrome. Regarding the study as a whole: The study identified approximately seventeen and five Susac-specific public clones in total CD8+ and CD8+ TEMRA repertoires.

V lost 5 bases, J lost 4 bases, and 20 bases lay in between. The CDR3 runs 15 residues. Germline V gene data show CDR1 as GTSNPN and CDR2 as SVGIG (reference sequence). Remarks on this clonotype: Its antigen is unidentified.

Reverse transcription used roughly 0.45 to 1 ug RNA and random hexamers. TCRdb reprocessed the immunoSEQ multiplex PCR reads via MiXCR and lists one record per CDR3 protein. There are about 90,000 distinct CDR3 sequences in the sample; approximately 96% occur only once, and approximately 0.62% lies in the top ten. Sequences were obtained from CD8+ T cells from PBMCs. The origin of this receptor is a human donor with Susac syndrome. The J gene is TRBJ1-2, the V gene TRBV30; D is undetermined. In DNA, the CDR3 is TGTGCCTGGGGCCGACCGGCCAGCCCCTTCTATGGCTACACCTTC. Translating gives CAWGRPASPFYGYTF.